This passage covers 29 T cell receptor beta chains from one sample sequenced in a study of T cell responses to AZD1222 COVID-19 vaccine. Measured with immunoSEQ multiplex PCR; TCRdb has only the in-frame clones, and not every one. The table shows about 120,000 clones, with 85% to 90% occurring only once. The specimen was peripheral blood, collected on day 0 of AZD1222 vaccination. All receptors come from an adult in good health.

The V and J genes are TRBV6-1 and TRBJ1-6; D possibly corresponds to TRBD1 (5 bases). CDR1 and CDR2 from the germline V gene are MNHNS and SASEGT. Trimming shortened V by 3 bases and J by 7 bases, and 13 bases separated the two germline ends. CDR3 length: 15 residues. The CDR3, as DNA: TGTGCCAGCAGTGAGCCCCCAGGGCCGAATTCACCCCTCCACTTT. Its protein is CASSEPPGPNSPLHF.

CDR3 DNA: TGTGCCAGCAGTTACGGGGACGGGACAGGACAAGAGACCCAGTACTTC. Translated, it gives CASSYGDGTGQETQYF. The V and J genes are TRBV6-6 and TRBJ2-5; TRBD1 matches at 8 bases. Unmatched junction bases numbered 7, after V lost 2 bases and J lost 2 bases. The CDR3 is made up of 16 amino acids. The germline CDR1 and CDR2 sequences are MNHNY and SVGAGI (reference sequence).

This chain uses TRBV2 with TRBJ1-1, with D unresolved. The germline gives CDR1 SNHLY, CDR2 FYNNEI. CDR3 length: 14 residues. Trimming shortened V by 6 bases and J by 4 bases, and 15 bases separated the two germline ends. This CDR3 reads CASRSTFGSTEAFF. CDR3 sequence (DNA): TGTGCCAGCAGATCAACCTTCGGGAGCACTGAAGCTTTCTTT.

The chain is built from TRBV4-3 and TRBJ1-5; 8 bases are shared with TRBD1. This CDR3 is built from 15 residues. The trim removed 1 base at V and 5 bases at J, leaving 4 bases unmatched. Germline V lookup: CDR1 LGHNA, CDR2 YSLEER. The CDR3 bases are TGCGCCAGCAGCCAAGTTTGGGGACAGGATCAGCCCCAGCATTTT. Its protein is CASSQVWGQDQPQHF.

This sequence joins TRBV19 and TRBJ1-3; 7 positions match TRBD1. Trimming took 5 bases from V and 3 from J; bases not matched to a gene: 7. The CDR3 sequence is 15 residues long. Germline CDR1 and CDR2: LNHDA and SQIVND (reference sequence). The CDR3, as DNA: TGTGCCAGTAGTCCGACAGGGCTAGATGGAAACACCATATATTTT. Translating it yields CASSPTGLDGNTIYF.

The V and J genes are TRBV6-5 and TRBJ1-6, with 9 positions matching TRBD1. In germline, CDR1 is MNHEY, CDR2 SVGAGI. The CDR3 consists of 14 residues. Trimming cost V 6 bases and J 10 bases; bases outside gene matches: 7. This chain's CDR3 is CASSLQGARSPLHF. In DNA, the CDR3 is TGTGCCAGCAGCTTACAGGGGGCACGGTCACCCCTCCACTTT.

The chain carries TRBV7-9 and TRBJ1-2, with TRBD1 matching over 8 bases. CDR3 length equals 15 residues. V shed 3 bases and J 6 bases; nucleotides not matched to a gene: 9. The V gene's germline CDR1 is SEHNR and CDR2 FQNEAQ (reference sequence). CDR3 bases: TGTGCCAGCAGCTTGGAGACAGGGGAGAGTCATGGCTACACCTTC. This sequence encodes CASSLETGESHGYTF.

This sequence joins TRBV6-5 and TRBJ1-2; D ambiguous. Germline CDR1 and CDR2: MNHEY and SVGAGI. V was trimmed by 3 bases and J by 2 bases, leaving 16 bases between them. The CDR3 covers 16 residues. Written as DNA, the CDR3 is TGTGCCAGCAGTTATTCCGGGAGCCGGAGAAACTATGGCTACACCTTC. This gives the protein CASSYSGSRRNYGYTF.

This clone came up a few times. The CDR3 spells CASSDTIRSVGDTIYF. CDR3 DNA: TGTGCCAGCAGCGACACTATTAGGAGCGTGGGAGACACCATATATTTT. The chain recombines TRBV9 with TRBJ1-3; D unresolved. CDR3 length: 16 amino acids. CDR1 SGDLS and CDR2 YYNGEE come from the germline V gene. The ends were cut back, 3 bases at V and 8 bases at J, with 21 bases in the middle.

This rearrangement joins TRBV6-5 to TRBJ1-1; no clear D gene. Germline CDR1 reads MNHEY; CDR2 reads SVGAGI. CDR3 length: 15 amino acids. The germline V and J ends were trimmed by 7 bases and 0 bases, with 15 bases remaining between them. In DNA, the CDR3 is TGTGCCAGCACCAGAGGCGGATTGATGAACACTGAAGCTTTCTTT. This encodes CASTRGGLMNTEAFF.

V and J are TRBV6-4 and TRBJ2-1; 9 positions match TRBD2. The CDR3 is 16 amino acids. Germline assignment: CDR1 MRHNA and CDR2 SNTAGT. The V segment lost 3 bases and the J segment 12 bases; nucleotides outside the gene matches: 15. This CDR3 reads CASSEGAGGSLGTQFF. CDR3 sequence (DNA): TGTGCCAGCAGTGAAGGGGCGGGGGGGAGCCTCGGAACGCAGTTCTTC.

The V and J genes are TRBV10-1 and TRBJ2-5; maybe TRBD2 (6 bases). CDR3 size: 16 residues. V was clipped by 3 bases and J by 2 bases, with 16 bases between them. The germline V gene has CDR1 WNHNN and CDR2 SYGVQD (reference sequence). This chain's CDR3 is CASSDRGTLRQETQYF. CDR3 coding DNA: TGCGCCAGCAGTGACCGAGGGACTCTCCGACAAGAGACCCAGTACTTC.

The chain employs TRBV5-8 and TRBJ1-1, with 8 bases matching TRBD1. The V gene's germline CDR1 is SGHTS and CDR2 YDEGEE. The CDR3 runs to 16 residues. Trimming at V came to 4 bases and at J to 0 bases, leaving 8 bases not matched to a gene. DNA for the CDR3: TGTGCCAGCAGCCAGGGGGCAGGGAGGGTGAACACTGAAGCTTTCTTT. It yields the protein CASSQGAGRVNTEAFF.

A single count supports this clone. V is TRBV9 and J is TRBJ2-3; 12 bases align to TRBD2. Trimming removed 4 bases from V and 2 bases from J; junction bases left unmatched: 5. Germline V gives CDR1 SGDLS, CDR2 YYNGEE. The CDR3 contains 16 residues. The DNA of the CDR3 is TGTGCCAGCAGCCAACTAGCGGGGGGCATCACAGATACGCAGTATTTT. It encodes CASSQLAGGITDTQYF.

This chain connects TRBV3-1 (or the pseudogene TRBV3-2) to TRBJ2-5, with a weak D call TRBD2 (6 bases). This CDR3 is 15 amino acids long. Trimming pared 0 bases from V and 3 bases from J, leaving 11 bases between. Germline V gene lookup returns CDR1 LGHDT and CDR2 YNNKEL (reference sequence). Here the CDR3 reads CASSQEPGAKETQYF. In nucleotides, the CDR3 is TGTGCCAGCAGCCAAGAACCGGGAGCTAAAGAGACCCAGTACTTC.

The chain has TRBV19 and TRBJ1-5; perhaps TRBD1 as D (6 bases). The CDR3 length is 14 residues. The V end lost 7 bases, the J end lost 5 bases, and 15 bases lay between the germline ends. CDR1 and CDR2 from the germline V gene are LNHDA and SQIVND (reference sequence). CDR3 bases: TGTGCCAGTACCTCAGGGGTGTGGGATCAGCCCCAGCATTTT. Translation: CASTSGVWDQPQHF.

The chain employs TRBV27 and TRBJ1-1, with TRBD1 matching over 8 bases. V was clipped by 5 bases and J by 4 bases; unmatched bases: 6. Germline V lookup: CDR1 MNHEY, CDR2 SMNVEV (reference sequence). This CDR3 is built from 14 residues. The DNA for the CDR3 is TGTGCCAGCAGTCCAAGGACAGGGCGCACTGAAGCTTTCTTT. Protein product: CASSPRTGRTEAFF.

This clone was seen repeatedly, ten times or more. CDR3 in amino acids: CASSYSAGNEQFF. In DNA, the CDR3 is TGTGCCAGCAGTTACTCAGCAGGGAATGAGCAGTTCTTC. The genes are TRBV6-5 and TRBJ2-1; possible D gene TRBD1, 5 bases. CDR1 and CDR2 from the germline V gene are MNHEY and SVGAGI. V lost 0 bases and J 7 bases, leaving 7 bases between the germline ends. This CDR3 region has 13 residues.

The rearrangement joins TRBV19 to TRBJ2-3; tentatively, D is TRBD1 (6 bases). Germline V gene data show CDR1 as LNHDA and CDR2 as SQIVND (reference sequence). There are 14 residues in the CDR3. The V gene lost 4 bases and the J gene lost 3 bases, with 11 bases spanning the gap. Here the CDR3 reads CASSRGQETDTQYF. CDR3 coding DNA: TGTGCCAGTAGTAGGGGGCAGGAGACAGATACGCAGTATTTT.

V and J are TRBV19 and TRBJ1-5, with D perhaps TRBD1 (5 bases). The germline CDR1 and CDR2 sequences are LNHDA and SQIVND (reference sequence). V was pared by 5 bases and J by 4 bases, with 21 bases between. The CDR3 has 17 amino acids. Written as DNA, the CDR3 is TGTGCCAGTAGTTCGGATAAGGCCGGGACCTATAATCAGCCCCAGCATTTT. Its protein product is CASSSDKAGTYNQPQHF. Full variable domain (rest looked up from reference TRBV19 and TRBJ1-5): DGGITQSPKYLFRKEGQNVTLSCEQNLNHDAMYWYRQDPGQGLRLIYYSQIVNDFQKGDIAEGYSVSREKKESFPLTVTSAQKNPTAFYLCASSSDKAGTYNQPQHFGDGTRLSIL.

J is TRBJ1-2 and V is TRBV5-6, with D unclear. CDR3 length: 13 amino acids. Germline V gene sequence: CDR1 SGHDT, CDR2 YYEEEE. V lost 3 bases, J lost 7 bases, and 13 bases lay in between. The CDR3 region has the DNA TGTGCCAGCAGCTCTCCAAGGACGGGTGGCTACACCTTC. It yields the protein CASSSPRTGGYTF.

The chain recombines TRBV2 with TRBJ1-2; D possibly corresponds to TRBD1 (5 bases). CDR1 is SNHLY and CDR2 is FYNNEI in the germline V gene. The V and J ends lost 4 bases and 8 bases respectively, with 20 bases between them. The CDR3 length is 15 residues. CDR3 nucleotide sequence: TGTGCCAGCAGTGCTTACAGGCTCCGCTCGGGGGGCTACACCTTC. Its protein is CASSAYRLRSGGYTF.

The V call is TRBV4-1, the J call TRBJ1-6; D uncertain. Germline assignment: CDR1 MGHRA and CDR2 YSYEKL. The CDR3 has 19 amino acids. V dropped 0 bases and J dropped 0 bases, with 15 bases sitting between them. CDR3 amino acids: CASSQDVGGGSSYNSPLHF. CDR3 coding DNA: TGCGCCAGCAGCCAAGATGTTGGCGGCGGGAGCTCCTATAATTCACCCCTCCACTTT.

This clone was recorded once. This chain links TRBV19 with TRBJ1-3, with a tentative D call TRBD1 (5 bases). Trimming took off 6 bases at V and 1 base at J, with 10 bases between the two ends. Looked up from germline, CDR1 is LNHDA and CDR2 is SQIVND (reference sequence). The CDR3 is made up of 14 amino acids. Here the CDR3 DNA reads TGTGCCAGTAGGATGGGGGGATCTGGAAACACCATATATTTT. Translation gives CASRMGGSGNTIYF.

This chain links TRBV6-2 or TRBV6-3 with TRBJ1-4; TRBD1 is a possible D gene (5 bases). Germline V gives CDR1 MNHEY, CDR2 SVGEGT. The CDR3 covers 12 residues. Between the trimmed V and J ends, which lost 4 bases and 7 bases, there was a span of 7 bases. DNA for the CDR3: TGTGCCAGCAGTTTCAGGGCTGAAAAACTGTTTTTT. It translates to CASSFRAEKLFF.

The chain links TRBV20-1 to TRBJ2-1; 8 positions match TRBD2. V gave up 3 bases and J gave up 6 bases; unmatched junction bases: 7. The CDR3 is 14 amino acids. Germline V gene sequence: CDR1 DFQATT, CDR2 SNEGSKA (reference sequence). The CDR3 coding sequence is TGCAGTGCTAGTCCGGGGGGGATTGGCAATGAGCAGTTCTTC. It yields the protein CSASPGGIGNEQFF.

The CDR3 nucleotides read TGCGCCAGCCACCGGGGAACAGATACGCAGTATTTT. It specifies CASHRGTDTQYF. The V and J genes are TRBV5-1 and TRBJ2-3; a weak D match, TRBD2 (5 bases). Trimming took 7 bases from V and 3 from J, leaving 9 bases between them. The germline gives CDR1 SGHRS, CDR2 YFSETQ. CDR3 length equals 12 residues. The whole variable domain, filled in from reference TRBV5-1 and TRBJ2-3, reads KAGVTQTPRYLIKTRGQQVTLSCSPISGHRSVSWYQQTPGQGLQFLFEYFSETQRNKGNFPGRFSGRQFSNSRSEMNVSTLELGDSALYLCASHRGTDTQYFGPGTRLTVL.

This clone was seen more than once but under ten times. The CDR3, as DNA: TGCGCCAGCAGCTTGGGGGATTCCTACAATGAGCAGTTCTTC. Translating gives CASSLGDSYNEQFF. The chain couples TRBV5-1 to TRBJ2-1; D remains ambiguous. CDR3 length equals 14 residues. Germline CDR1 SGHRS, CDR2 YFSETQ. The V and J ends lost 0 bases and 1 base respectively, with 5 bases between them.

V gene TRBV7-9 combines with J gene TRBJ1-6; maybe TRBD1 (6 bases). V was trimmed by 5 bases and J by 7 bases, leaving 15 bases between them. CDR3 length: 15 amino acids. The V gene's germline CDR1 is SEHNR and CDR2 FQNEAQ (reference sequence). For the CDR3, the DNA is TGTGCCAGCAGCGTACAGGGTCCTGAAAATTCACCCCTCCACTTT. Translated: CASSVQGPENSPLHF.